This T cell receptor (beta chain) is drawn from a study of radiation and T cells in renal cell carcinoma. The method was immunoSEQ multiplex PCR; TCRdb's version includes in-frame clones alone and lacks a portion of them. The sample lists roughly 86,000 clones; around 81% were seen once. Noted time point: blood 4 weeks post-SBRT, at nephrectomy. Treatment of the sample: 15 Gy SBRT to primary tumor, nephrectomy 4 weeks later. V was clipped by 7 bases and J by 6 bases; unmatched bases: 5. Germline CDR1 and CDR2: MNHEY and SVGAGI. The CDR3 loop spans 14 amino acids. The TCR comes from a man over 45 with renal cell carcinoma. Sequenced here: blood, sampled from a patient whose treatment included radiotherapy and nephrectomy. The genes are TRBV6-5 and TRBJ2-1, with 11 positions matching TRBD2. CDR3 nucleotide sequence: TGTGCCAGCACCGTTAGCGGGGGGGCCAATGAGCAGTTCTTC. It encodes CASTVSGGANEQFF.